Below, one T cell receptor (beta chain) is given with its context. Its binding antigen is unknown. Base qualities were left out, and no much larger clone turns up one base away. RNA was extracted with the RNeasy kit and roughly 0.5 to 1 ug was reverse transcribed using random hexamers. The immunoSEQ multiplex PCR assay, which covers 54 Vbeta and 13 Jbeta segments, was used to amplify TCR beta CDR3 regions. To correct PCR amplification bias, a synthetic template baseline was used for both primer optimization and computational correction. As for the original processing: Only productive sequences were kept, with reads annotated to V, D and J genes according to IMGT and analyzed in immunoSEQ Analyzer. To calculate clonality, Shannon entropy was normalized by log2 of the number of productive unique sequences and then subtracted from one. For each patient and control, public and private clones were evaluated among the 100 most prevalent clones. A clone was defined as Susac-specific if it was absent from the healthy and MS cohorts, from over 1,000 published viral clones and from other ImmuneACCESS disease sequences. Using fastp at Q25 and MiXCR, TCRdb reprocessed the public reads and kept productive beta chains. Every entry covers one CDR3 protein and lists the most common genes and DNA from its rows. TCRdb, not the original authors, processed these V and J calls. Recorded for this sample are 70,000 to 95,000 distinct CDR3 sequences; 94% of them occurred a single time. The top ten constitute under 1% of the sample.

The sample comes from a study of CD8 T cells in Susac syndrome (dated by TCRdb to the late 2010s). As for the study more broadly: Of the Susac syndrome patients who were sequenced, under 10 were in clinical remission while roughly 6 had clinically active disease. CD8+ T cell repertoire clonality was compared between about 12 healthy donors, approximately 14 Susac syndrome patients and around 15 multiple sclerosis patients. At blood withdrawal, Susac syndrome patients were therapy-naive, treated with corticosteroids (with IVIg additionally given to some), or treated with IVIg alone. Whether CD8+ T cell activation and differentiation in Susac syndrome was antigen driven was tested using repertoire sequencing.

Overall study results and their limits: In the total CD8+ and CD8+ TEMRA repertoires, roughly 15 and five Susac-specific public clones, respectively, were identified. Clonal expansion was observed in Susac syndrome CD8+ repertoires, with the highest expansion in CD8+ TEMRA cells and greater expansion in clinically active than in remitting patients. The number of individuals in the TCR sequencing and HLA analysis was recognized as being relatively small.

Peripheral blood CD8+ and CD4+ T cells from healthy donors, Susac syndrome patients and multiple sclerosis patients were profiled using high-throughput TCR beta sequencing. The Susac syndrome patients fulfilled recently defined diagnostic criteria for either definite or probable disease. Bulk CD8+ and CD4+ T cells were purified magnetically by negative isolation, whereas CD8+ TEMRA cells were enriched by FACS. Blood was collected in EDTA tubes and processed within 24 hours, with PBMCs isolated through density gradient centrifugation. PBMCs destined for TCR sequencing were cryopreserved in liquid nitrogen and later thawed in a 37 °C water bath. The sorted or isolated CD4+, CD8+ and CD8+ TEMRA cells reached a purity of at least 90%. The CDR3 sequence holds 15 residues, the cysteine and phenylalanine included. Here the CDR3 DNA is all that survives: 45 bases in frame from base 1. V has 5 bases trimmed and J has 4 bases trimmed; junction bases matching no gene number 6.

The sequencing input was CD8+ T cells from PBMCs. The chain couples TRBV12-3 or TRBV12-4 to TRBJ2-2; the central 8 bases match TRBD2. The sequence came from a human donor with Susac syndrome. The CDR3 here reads CASSRTSFGTGELFF. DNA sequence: TGTGCCAGCAGTCGGACTAGCTTCGGCACCGGGGAGCTGTTTTTT.